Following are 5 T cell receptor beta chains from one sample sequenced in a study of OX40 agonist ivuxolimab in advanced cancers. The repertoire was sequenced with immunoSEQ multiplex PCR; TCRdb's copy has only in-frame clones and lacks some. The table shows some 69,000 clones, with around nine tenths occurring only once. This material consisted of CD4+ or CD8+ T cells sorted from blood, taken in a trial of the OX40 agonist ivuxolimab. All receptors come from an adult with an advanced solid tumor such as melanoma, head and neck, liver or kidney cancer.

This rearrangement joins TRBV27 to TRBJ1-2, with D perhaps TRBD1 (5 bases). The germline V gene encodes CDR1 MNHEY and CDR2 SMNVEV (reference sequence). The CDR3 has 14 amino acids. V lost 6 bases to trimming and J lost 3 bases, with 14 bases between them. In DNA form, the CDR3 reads TGTGCCAGCAGCCGAGGGCGGGGGGACTATGGCTACACCTTC. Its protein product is CASSRGRGDYGYTF.

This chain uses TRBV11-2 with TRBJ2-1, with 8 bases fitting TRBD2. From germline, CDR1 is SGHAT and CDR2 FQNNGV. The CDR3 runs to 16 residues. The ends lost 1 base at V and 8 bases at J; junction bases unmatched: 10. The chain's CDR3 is CASSLGLAGVLDEQFF. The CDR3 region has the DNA TGTGCCAGCAGCTTAGGTCTAGCGGGCGTTTTGGATGAGCAGTTCTTC.

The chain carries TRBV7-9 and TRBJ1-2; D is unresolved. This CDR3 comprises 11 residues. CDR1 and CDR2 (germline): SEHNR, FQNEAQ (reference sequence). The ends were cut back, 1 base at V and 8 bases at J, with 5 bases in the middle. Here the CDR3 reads CASSLGWGYTF. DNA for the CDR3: TGTGCCAGCAGCTTAGGGTGGGGCTACACCTTC.

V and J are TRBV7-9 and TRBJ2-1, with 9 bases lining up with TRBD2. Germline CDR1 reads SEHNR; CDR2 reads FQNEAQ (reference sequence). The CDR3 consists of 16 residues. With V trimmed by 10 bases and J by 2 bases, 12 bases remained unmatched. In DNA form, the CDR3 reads TGTGCCACCGAGTTAGCGGGAGCTAGCGCCTACAATGAGCAGTTCTTC. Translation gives CATELAGASAYNEQFF.

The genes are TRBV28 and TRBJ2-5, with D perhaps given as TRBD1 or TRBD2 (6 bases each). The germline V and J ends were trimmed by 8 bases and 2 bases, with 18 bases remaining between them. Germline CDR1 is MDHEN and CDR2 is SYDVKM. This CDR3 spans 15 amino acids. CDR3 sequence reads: CASSRGGTGQETQYF. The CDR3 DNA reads TGTGCCAGCTCAAGAGGGGGGACGGGTCAAGAGACCCAGTACTTC.